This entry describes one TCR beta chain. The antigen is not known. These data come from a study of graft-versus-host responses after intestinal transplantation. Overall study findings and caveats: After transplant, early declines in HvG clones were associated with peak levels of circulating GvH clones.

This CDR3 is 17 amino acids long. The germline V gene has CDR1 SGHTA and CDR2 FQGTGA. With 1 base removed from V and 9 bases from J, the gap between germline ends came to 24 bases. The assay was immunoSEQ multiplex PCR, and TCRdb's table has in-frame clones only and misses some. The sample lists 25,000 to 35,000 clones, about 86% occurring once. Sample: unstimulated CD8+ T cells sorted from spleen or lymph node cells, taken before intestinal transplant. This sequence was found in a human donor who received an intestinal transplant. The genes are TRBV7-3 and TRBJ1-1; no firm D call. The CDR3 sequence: CASSLKVAAQPSIKAFF. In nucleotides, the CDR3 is TGTGCCAGCAGCTTAAAGGTGGCAGCCCAACCTAGCATAAAAGCTTTCTTT.